The rows below give T cell receptor beta chains drawn from one sample of a study of human T cells and chemical hapten exposure. Using its own MiXCR run on the RACE reads, TCRdb lists one record per CDR3 protein. The table has some 82,000 distinct CDR3 sequences, 6.6% seen once. The specimen comprised whole blood, sampled in connection with sensitization to the hapten diphenylcyclopropenone (DPC). The receptors shown here come from a woman in her thirties with alopecia areata. Some clones in this sample may be carry-over from other donors' samples. CDR3s include the opening cysteine and the closing phenylalanine or tryptophan. A D gene is named only where the DNA matches it firmly. Only part of the rows carry a size: once, few, many, or a class if the clone is expanded.

TRBJ1-3,NA,TRBV2,NA,TGTGCCAGCAGTGATTGGCTGTTGTCCATCGAGAACACCATATATTTT,CASSDWLLSIENTIYF
TRBJ1-5,TRBD1,TRBV6-1,many,TGTGCCAGCAGAGTGTCAGGGGGCGGTCAGCCCCAGCATTTT,CASRVSGGGQPQHF
TRBJ2-1,NA,TRBV19,many,TGTGCCAGTATGGGGCGCGCGGGACTTGGCGGTGAGCAGTTCTTC,CASMGRAGLGGEQFF
TRBJ1-2,NA,TRBV5-1,many,TGCGCCAGCAGCACGGACGGACCTGTTTATGGCTACACCTTC,CASSTDGPVYGYTF
TRBJ1-5,TRBD1,TRBV16,NA,TGTGCCAGCAGCCCAAACCGGGACAGGGCACGTCAGCCCCAGCATTTT,CASSPNRDRARQPQHF
TRBJ1-2,NA,TRBV20-1,many,TGCAGTGCTAGTATGCGGGGAACTGGCTACACCTTC,CSASMRGTGYTF
TRBJ2-1,TRBD1,TRBV24-1,NA,TGTGCCACCAGTGATTTAAACAGGGGGGTCAATGAGCAGTTCTTC,CATSDLNRGVNEQFF
TRBJ2-7,NA,TRBV7-9,few,TGTGCCAGCAGCGACCGACAGGATTCCTACGAGCAGTACTTC,CASSDRQDSYEQYF
TRBJ1-2,NA,TRBV18,NA,TGTGCCAGCTCACCACCGCCAGGCCCTTTTGGCTACACCTTC,CASSPPPGPFGYTF
TRBJ2-7,NA,TRBV5-1,many,TGCGCCAGCAGCTTGGGACAGCCTCAGTTCCTACGCGAGCAGTACTTC,CASSLGQPQFLREQYF
TRBJ2-1,NA,TRBV13,many,TGTGCCAGCAGCCCCAGGGCAGCCCTTGGAGCTTTCCGGAGCTCCTACAATGAGCAGTTCTTC,CASSPRAALGAFRSSYNEQFF
TRBJ2-7,TRBD1,TRBV7-8,few,TGTGCCAGCAGCACTACGACAGGGGGCAGGGACGAGCAGTACTTC,CASSTTTGGRDEQYF
TRBJ2-1,TRBD2,TRBV5-6,many,TGTGCCAGCAGCCGAACTAGCGGGGGGCCCTACAATGAGCAGTTCTTC,CASSRTSGGPYNEQFF
TRBJ2-1,TRBD2,TRBV12-3/TRBV12-4,NA,TGTACCAGCTGTACTAGCGGGGGGCCCAGCGGTGAGCAGTTCTTC,CTSCTSGGPSGEQFF
TRBJ2-2,NA,TRBV20-1,NA,TGCAGTGCTAGAGACCCAGGGGCGCGGACCGGGGAGCTGTTTTTT,CSARDPGARTGELFF
TRBJ2-7,NA,TRBV7-9,many,TGTGCCAGCAGCCCCGGACAGTACGAGCAGTACTTC,CASSPGQYEQYF
TRBJ2-3,NA,TRBV27,many,TGTGCCAGCAGTTTATCGGAGGCCCAAGGACAGTATTTT,CASSLSEAQGQYF
TRBJ2-7,TRBD2,TRBV6-5,many,TGTGCCAGCGGAAGACGACTAGCGGGGGGGGCATCCTACGAGCAGTACTTC,CASGRRLAGGASYEQYF
TRBJ2-1,TRBD2,TRBV19,NA,TGTGCCAGTAGTAAGGGTTTCGGGGGGGCGGCCAATGAGCAGTTCTTC,CASSKGFGGAANEQFF
TRBJ1-4,NA,TRBV3-1,many,TGTGCCAGCAGCCAAGTTCCAGGATTGGATGAAAAACTGTTTTTT,CASSQVPGLDEKLFF
TRBJ1-1,NA,TRBV21-1,NA,TGTGCCAGCAGCACCTACCATACTAAAGACGGGTACACTGAAGCTTTCTTT,CASSTYHTKDGYTEAFF
TRBJ2-3,NA,TRBV7-3,NA,TGTGCCAGCAGCTCCCCGAACAGCCGGGCTAAACTTATCCCCAACAGGTCGACAGATACGCAGTATTTT,CASSSPNSRAKLIPNRSTDTQYF
TRBJ2-1,NA,TRBV6-5,few,TGTGCCAGCAGTTACCCCCAGAATGAGCAGTTCTTC,CASSYPQNEQFF
TRBJ2-3,TRBD2,TRBV20-1,few,TGCAGTGCTAAGTGGTCGGGGGGGGCCTCAGATACGCAGTATTTT,CSAKWSGGASDTQYF
TRBJ1-1,NA,TRBV5-1,few,TGCGCCAGCAGGTATAACAGGGAGAACACTGAAGCTTTCTTT,CASRYNRENTEAFF
TRBJ2-7,NA,TRBV5-4,many,TGTGCCAGCAGCCCCTACGCACAGGGAGAGCAGTACTTC,CASSPYAQGEQYF
TRBJ2-1,NA,TRBV29-1,NA,TGCAGCGTTGTTCCAGGTGCCCCTAGGAGTGAGCAGTTCTTC,CSVVPGAPRSEQFF
TRBJ1-5,NA,TRBV6-4,few,TGTGCCAGCAGTCAAACAAGGCGGGGGAGGTATGATCAGCCCCAGCATTTT,CASSQTRRGRYDQPQHF
TRBJ2-5,NA,TRBV11-2,many,TGTGCCAGCAGCTGGCCCCTAGACCACCGGCCCCCCGGACAAGCCACAGAGACCCAGTACTTC,CASSWPLDHRPPGQATETQYF
TRBJ1-1,NA,TRBV6-6,many,TGTGCCAGCAGTTCGAGGGATGACACTGAAGCTTTCTTT,CASSSRDDTEAFF
TRBJ2-5,NA,TRBV5-4,many,TGTGCCAGCAGGTCGGGGGTCCAAGAGACCCAGTACTTC,CASRSGVQETQYF
TRBJ1-3,NA,TRBV6-5,many,TGTGCCAGCAGTTACTCGATGGGGTTAGCTGGAAACACCATATATTTT,CASSYSMGLAGNTIYF
TRBJ1-4,NA,TRBV10-2,many,TGCGCCAGCAGCCCCGGCGTTAATGAAAAACTGTTTTTT,CASSPGVNEKLFF
TRBJ1-1,TRBD1,TRBV9,NA,TGTGCCAGCAGCGGAGGACAGGGCGACGCGACCACTGAAGCTTTCTTT,CASSGGQGDATTEAFF
TRBJ2-3,NA,TRBV29-1,many,TGCAGCGTAGTACCCGCGGGGACAGATACGCAGTATTTT,CSVVPAGTDTQYF
TRBJ2-7,NA,TRBV3-1,many,TGTGCCAGCAGTCATAGGAGAAGCTACGAGCAGTACTTC,CASSHRRSYEQYF
TRBJ2-2,NA,TRBV7-8,many,TGTGCCAGCAGCGCTAGGTCAGGAACCAACACCGGGGAGCTGTTTTTT,CASSARSGTNTGELFF
TRBJ2-3,TRBD2,TRBV18,few,TGTGCCAGCTCACCACCGGGGAGCGGGGTCACAGATACGCAGTATTTT,CASSPPGSGVTDTQYF
TRBJ1-4,TRBD1,TRBV2,many,TGTGCCAGCAGTGATTCGACCCCTTGGCAGGGGGTAATTAATGAAAAACTGTTTTTT,CASSDSTPWQGVINEKLFF
TRBJ2-7,TRBD2,TRBV20-1,many,TGCAGTGCTAACCGACTGACTAGCGGGCGAACCATCTCCTACGAGCAGTACTTC,CSANRLTSGRTISYEQYF
TRBJ2-3,TRBD2,TRBV20-1,many,TGCAGTGCTAGAGTCTCTAGCGGGGGGCCCACAGATACGCAGTATTTT,CSARVSSGGPTDTQYF
TRBJ1-2,TRBD1,TRBV2,NA,TGTGCCAGCGGAGGACAGGGCTATGGCTACACCTTC,CASGGQGYGYTF